One sample yielded the 16 T cell receptor beta chains listed below, sequenced in a study of cytomegalovirus exposure and HLA in healthy donors. Amplification used 60 Vbeta primers and 13 Jbeta primers. Here immunoSEQ multiplex PCR was the method, and the copy in TCRdb shows in-frame clones only, minus some. This sample has about 91,000 clones, with 64% found just once. Input material: PBMCs. Receptor source: a human donor in good health.

The rearrangement links TRBV18 to TRBJ2-7, with D tentatively TRBD2 (5 bases). CDR3 size: 15 residues. Looked up from germline, CDR1 is KGHSH and CDR2 is LQKENI. The V and J ends lost 3 bases and 0 bases respectively, with 12 bases between them. The CDR3 reads CASSPLEGLSYEQYF. The CDR3 nucleotides are TGTGCCAGCTCACCGCTCGAGGGCCTCTCCTACGAGCAGTACTTC.

The chain employs TRBV2 and TRBJ2-3; 9 bases are shared with TRBD2. The CDR3 extends over 18 amino acids. Germline V gives CDR1 SNHLY, CDR2 FYNNEI. The J segment lost 1 base and the V segment lost 3 bases, leaving 11 bases of the junction unmatched. The CDR3 loop reads CASSERRVASGGTDTQYF. The CDR3 DNA is TGTGCCAGCAGTGAGAGGCGTGTGGCTAGCGGGGGCACAGATACGCAGTATTTT.

The chain recombines TRBV30 with TRBJ1-2, with 8 nucleotides matching TRBD1. Germline CDR1 reads GTSNPN; CDR2 reads SVGIG (reference sequence). The CDR3 runs to 15 residues. J was trimmed by 2 bases and V by 0 bases; bases with no gene match: 5. CDR3 nucleotides: TGTGCCTGGAGTGTAGCCGGGACAGGCAACTATGGCTACACCTTC. As protein: CAWSVAGTGNYGYTF.

This sequence joins TRBV7-2 and TRBJ2-7, with 7 positions matching TRBD1. Germline V CDR1 and CDR2: SGHTA, FQGNSA. The CDR3 has 14 residues. With V trimmed by 7 bases and J by 5 bases, 11 bases remained unmatched. The CDR3 reads CASTYLRTGDEQYF. DNA of the CDR3: TGTGCCAGCACCTACCTTCGTACAGGGGACGAGCAGTACTTC.

The V and J genes are TRBV7-3 and TRBJ2-5, with TRBD1 identical over 8 bases. The CDR3 spans 13 residues. Germline values: CDR1 SGHTA, CDR2 FQGTGA. V lost 5 bases to trimming and J lost 3 bases; unmatched junction nucleotides: 2. The CDR3 nucleotides are TGTGCCAGCAGCATGGGACAGGAAGAGACCCAGTACTTC. Its protein is CASSMGQEETQYF.

This chain links TRBV7-9 with TRBJ1-1, with 7 nucleotides matching TRBD1. V trimming: 1 base; J trimming: 5 bases; junction bases outside the gene matches: 7. The germline gives CDR1 SEHNR, CDR2 FQNEAQ (reference sequence). This CDR3 contains 15 residues. CDR3 coding DNA: TGTGCCAGCAGCTTAGTTGAGGGGGCGGGTACTGAAGCTTTCTTT. Translated, it gives CASSLVEGAGTEAFF.

V and J are TRBV7-2 and TRBJ2-5, with no clear D. Germline-derived CDR1 and CDR2 are SGHTA and FQGNSA. The length of the CDR3 is 13 residues. The germline V and J ends were trimmed by 2 bases and 8 bases, with 12 bases remaining between them. The chain's CDR3 is CASSLLAYYTQYF. The CDR3 nucleotides read TGTGCCAGCAGCTTATTGGCCTACTACACCCAGTACTTC.

The genes are TRBV19 and TRBJ2-2; D remains unclear. The CDR3 runs 14 residues. The V end lost 6 bases, the J end lost 6 bases, and 14 bases lay between the germline ends. CDR1 and CDR2 (germline): LNHDA, SQIVND (reference sequence). In DNA, the CDR3 is TGTGCCAGTAGCCGGGTTCGTATATCCGGGGAGCTGTTTTTT. The encoded protein is CASSRVRISGELFF.

The J gene is TRBJ2-2, the V gene TRBV5-1; 7 bases match TRBD2. Germline trimming cut 2 bases from V and 2 bases from J; bases unmatched to any gene: 3. Germline CDR1 and CDR2: SGHRS and YFSETQ. There are 15 residues in the CDR3. CDR3 amino acids: CASSFSGPNTGELFF. The CDR3 nucleotides read TGCGCCAGCAGCTTTAGCGGGCCTAACACCGGGGAGCTGTTTTTT. The full variable domain, completed using reference TRBV5-1 and TRBJ2-2, is KAGVTQTPRYLIKTRGQQVTLSCSPISGHRSVSWYQQTPGQGLQFLFEYFSETQRNKGNFPGRFSGRQFSNSRSEMNVSTLELGDSALYLCASSFSGPNTGELFFGEGSRLTVL.

The chain is built from TRBV7-2 and TRBJ1-2; D not resolved. This CDR3 contains 14 residues. Trimming took off 1 base at V and 4 bases at J, with 10 bases between the two ends. Germline-derived CDR1 and CDR2 are SGHTA and FQGNSA. CDR3 loop: CASSLGRVLYGYTF. The CDR3 coding sequence is TGTGCCAGCAGCTTAGGCCGGGTCCTCTATGGCTACACCTTC. Together with reference TRBV7-2 and TRBJ1-2, the CDR3 gives the full variable domain: GAGVSQSPSNKVTEKGKDVELRCDPISGHTALYWYRQSLGQGLEFLIYFQGNSAPDKSGLPSDRFSAERTGGSVSTLTIQRTQQEDSAVYLCASSLGRVLYGYTFGSGTRLTVV.

V usage is TRBV19 and J usage is TRBJ2-7; D is ambiguous. Per the germline V gene, CDR1 is LNHDA and CDR2 is SQIVND (reference sequence). V lost 4 bases, J lost 0 bases, and 10 bases lay in between. This CDR3 contains 14 residues. CDR3 sequence reads: CASSSYSTSYEQYF. The CDR3 bases are TGTGCCAGTAGTAGTTACAGTACCTCCTACGAGCAGTACTTC.

This clone was counted only a few times. The chain employs TRBV11-2 and TRBJ1-2; TRBD1 might be the D (6 bases). V lost 4 bases, J lost 1 base, and 13 bases lay in between. The CDR3 is made up of 15 amino acids. Per the germline V gene, CDR1 is SGHAT and CDR2 is FQNNGV. CDR3 region: CASSSAGTLNYGYTF. The CDR3 bases are TGTGCCAGCAGCTCCGCCGGGACACTTAACTATGGCTACACCTTC.

There are a few counts of this clone. The chain has TRBV5-1 and TRBJ2-2; tentatively, D is TRBD1 (6 bases). Germline CDR1 and CDR2: SGHRS and YFSETQ. Trimming shortened V by 6 bases and J by 5 bases, and 17 bases separated the two germline ends. The CDR3 is made up of 15 amino acids. CDR3 region: CASTYTAGVTGELFF. The DNA of the CDR3 is TGCGCCAGCACGTACACCGCAGGGGTTACCGGGGAGCTGTTTTTT. The variable domain in full, with the rest retrieved from reference TRBV5-1 and TRBJ2-2, is KAGVTQTPRYLIKTRGQQVTLSCSPISGHRSVSWYQQTPGQGLQFLFEYFSETQRNKGNFPGRFSGRQFSNSRSEMNVSTLELGDSALYLCASTYTAGVTGELFFGEGSRLTVL.

The rearrangement links TRBV7-3 to TRBJ1-1, with D tentatively TRBD1 (6 bases). The V gene lost 5 bases and the J gene lost 7 bases, with 26 bases spanning the gap. The CDR3 consists of 17 residues. Germline V gene lookup returns CDR1 SGHTA and CDR2 FQGTGA. The CDR3 loop is CASSATGTPNAWGEAFF. DNA of the CDR3: TGTGCCAGCAGCGCCACCGGGACACCCAACGCCTGGGGTGAAGCTTTCTTT. Full variable domain (missing parts from reference TRBV7-3 and TRBJ1-1): GAGVSQTPSNKVTEKGKYVELRCDPISGHTALYWYRQSLGQGPEFLIYFQGTGAADDSGLPNDRFFAVRPEGSVSTLKIQRTERGDSAVYLCASSATGTPNAWGEAFFGQGTRLTVV.

The genes are TRBV30 and TRBJ2-7; 7 bases align to TRBD2. This CDR3 is built from 14 residues. V shed 2 bases, J shed 0 bases, and the junction held 4 bases outside the gene matches. Germline values: CDR1 GTSNPN, CDR2 SVGIG (reference sequence). CDR3 in amino acids: CAWSLRGSSYEQYF. DNA of the CDR3: TGTGCCTGGAGTTTGCGGGGGAGCTCCTACGAGCAGTACTTC.

This clone appeared once. The chain is built from TRBV5-4 and TRBJ2-5; weak D call: TRBD1 (5 bases). The germline V gene has CDR1 SGHNT and CDR2 YYREEE (reference sequence). The CDR3 is made up of 15 amino acids. Trimming shortened V by 0 bases and J by 3 bases, and 12 bases separated the two germline ends. The CDR3 coding sequence is TGTGCCAGCAGCTTGGGTAGGGGAAGGGAAGAGACCCAGTACTTC. Protein product: CASSLGRGREETQYF.